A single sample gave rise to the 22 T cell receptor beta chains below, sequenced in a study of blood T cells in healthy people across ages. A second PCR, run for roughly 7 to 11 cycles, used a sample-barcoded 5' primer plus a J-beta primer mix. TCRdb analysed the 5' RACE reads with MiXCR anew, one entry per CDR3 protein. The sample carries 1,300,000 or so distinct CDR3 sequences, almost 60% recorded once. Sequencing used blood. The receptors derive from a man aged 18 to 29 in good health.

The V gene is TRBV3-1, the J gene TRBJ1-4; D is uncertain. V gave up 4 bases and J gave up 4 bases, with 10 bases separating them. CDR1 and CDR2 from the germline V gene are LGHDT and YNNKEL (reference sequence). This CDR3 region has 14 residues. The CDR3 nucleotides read TGTGCCAGCAGCCGCGATGGGGTTAATGAAAAACTGTTTTTT. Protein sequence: CASSRDGVNEKLFF.

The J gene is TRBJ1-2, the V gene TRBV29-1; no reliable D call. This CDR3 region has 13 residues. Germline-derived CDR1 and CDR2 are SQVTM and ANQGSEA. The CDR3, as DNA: TGCAGTGCCGCCCATTGGGCAGAACTGGGCCACACCTTC. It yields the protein CSAAHWAELGHTF.

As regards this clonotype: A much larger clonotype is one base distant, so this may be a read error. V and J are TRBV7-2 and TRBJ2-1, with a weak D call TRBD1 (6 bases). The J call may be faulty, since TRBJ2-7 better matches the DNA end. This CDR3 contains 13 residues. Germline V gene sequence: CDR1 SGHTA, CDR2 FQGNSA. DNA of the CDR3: TGTGCCAGCAGCCCTCAGGGGTACAATGAGCAGTACTTC. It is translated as CASSPQGYNEQYF.

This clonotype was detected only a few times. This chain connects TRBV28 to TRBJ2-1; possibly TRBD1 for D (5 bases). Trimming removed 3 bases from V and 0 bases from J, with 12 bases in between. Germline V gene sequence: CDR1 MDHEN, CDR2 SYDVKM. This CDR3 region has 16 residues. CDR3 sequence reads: CASSFYQGSSYNEQFF. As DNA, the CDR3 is TGTGCCAGCAGTTTTTATCAGGGTAGCTCCTACAATGAGCAGTTCTTC.

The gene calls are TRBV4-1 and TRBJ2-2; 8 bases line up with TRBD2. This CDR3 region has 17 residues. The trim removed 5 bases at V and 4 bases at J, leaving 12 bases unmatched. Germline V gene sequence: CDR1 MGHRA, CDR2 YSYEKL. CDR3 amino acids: CASSAGTRTSSTGELFF. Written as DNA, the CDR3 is TGCGCCAGCAGCGCTGGAACCAGGACTAGCAGCACCGGGGAGCTGTTTTTT.

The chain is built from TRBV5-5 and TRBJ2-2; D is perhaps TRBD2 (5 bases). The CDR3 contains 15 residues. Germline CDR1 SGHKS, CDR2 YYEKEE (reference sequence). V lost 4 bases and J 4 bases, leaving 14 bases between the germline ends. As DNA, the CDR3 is TGTGCCAGCAGCCCGGCCGCGGGCCTCACCGGGGAGCTGTTTTTT. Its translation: CASSPAAGLTGELFF.

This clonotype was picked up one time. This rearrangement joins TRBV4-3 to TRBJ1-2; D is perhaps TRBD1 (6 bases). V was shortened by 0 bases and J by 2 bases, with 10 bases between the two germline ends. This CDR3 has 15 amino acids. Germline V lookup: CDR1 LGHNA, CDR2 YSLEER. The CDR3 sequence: CASSQDHQGNYGYTF. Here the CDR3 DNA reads TGCGCCAGCAGCCAAGATCACCAGGGGAACTATGGCTACACCTTC.

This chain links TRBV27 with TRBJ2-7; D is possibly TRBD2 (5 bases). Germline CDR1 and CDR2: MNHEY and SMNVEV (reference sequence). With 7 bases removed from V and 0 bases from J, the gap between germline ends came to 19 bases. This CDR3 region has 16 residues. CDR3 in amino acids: CASTPNGGVSSYEQYF. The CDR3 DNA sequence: TGTGCCAGCACTCCCAACGGAGGTGTTAGCTCCTACGAGCAGTACTTC.

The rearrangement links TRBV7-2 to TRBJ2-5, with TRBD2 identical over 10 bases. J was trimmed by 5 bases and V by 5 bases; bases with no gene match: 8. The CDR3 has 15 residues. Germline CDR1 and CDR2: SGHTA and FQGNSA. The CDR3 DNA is TGTGCCAGCAGCCCATCAGTTAGCGGGGGGGAGACCCAGTACTTC. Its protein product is CASSPSVSGGETQYF.

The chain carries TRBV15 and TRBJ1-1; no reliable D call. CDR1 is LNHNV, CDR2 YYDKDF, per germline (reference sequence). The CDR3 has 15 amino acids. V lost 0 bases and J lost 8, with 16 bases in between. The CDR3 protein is CATSRDGWLTPEAFF. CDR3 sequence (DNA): TGTGCCACCAGCAGAGATGGATGGTTGACTCCAGAAGCTTTCTTT.

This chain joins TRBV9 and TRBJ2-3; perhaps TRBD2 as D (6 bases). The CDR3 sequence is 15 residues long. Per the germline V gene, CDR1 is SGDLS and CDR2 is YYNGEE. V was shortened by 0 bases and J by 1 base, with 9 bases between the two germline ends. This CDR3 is CASSVGAGRTDTQYF. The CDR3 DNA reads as TGTGCCAGCAGCGTAGGAGCGGGCCGCACAGATACGCAGTATTTT.

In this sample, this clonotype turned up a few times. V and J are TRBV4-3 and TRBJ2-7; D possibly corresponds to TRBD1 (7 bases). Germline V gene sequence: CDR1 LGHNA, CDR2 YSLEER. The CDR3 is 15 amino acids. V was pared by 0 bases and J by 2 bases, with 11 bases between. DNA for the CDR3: TGCGCCAGCAGCCAAGACAGGGGGGCCACCTACGAGCAGTACTTC. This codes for CASSQDRGATYEQYF.

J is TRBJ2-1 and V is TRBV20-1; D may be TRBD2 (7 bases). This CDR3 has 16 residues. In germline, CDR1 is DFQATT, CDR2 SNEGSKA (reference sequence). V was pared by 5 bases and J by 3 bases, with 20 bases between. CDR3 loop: CSARRMGGGLYNEQFF. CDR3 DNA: TGCAGTGCTCGCCGAATGGGCGGGGGCCTCTACAATGAGCAGTTCTTC.

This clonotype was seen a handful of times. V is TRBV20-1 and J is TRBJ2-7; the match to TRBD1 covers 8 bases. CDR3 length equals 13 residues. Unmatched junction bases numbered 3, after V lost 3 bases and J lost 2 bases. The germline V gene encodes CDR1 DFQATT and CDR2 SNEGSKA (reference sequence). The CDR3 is CSASTGGTYEQYF. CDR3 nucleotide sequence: TGCAGTGCTAGCACAGGGGGGACCTACGAGCAGTACTTC.

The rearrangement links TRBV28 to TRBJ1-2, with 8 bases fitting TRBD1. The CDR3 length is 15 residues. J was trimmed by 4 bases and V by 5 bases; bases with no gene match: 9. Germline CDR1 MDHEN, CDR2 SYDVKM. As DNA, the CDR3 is TGTGCCAGCAGTCCACCGGACAGGGTGACCTATGGCTACACCTTC. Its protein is CASSPPDRVTYGYTF.

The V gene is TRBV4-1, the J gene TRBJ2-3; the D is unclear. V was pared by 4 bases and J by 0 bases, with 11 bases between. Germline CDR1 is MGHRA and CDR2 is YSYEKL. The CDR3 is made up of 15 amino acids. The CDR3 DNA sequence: TGCGCCAGCAGCCCCGTCCTACTTAGCACAGATACGCAGTATTTT. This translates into CASSPVLLSTDTQYF.

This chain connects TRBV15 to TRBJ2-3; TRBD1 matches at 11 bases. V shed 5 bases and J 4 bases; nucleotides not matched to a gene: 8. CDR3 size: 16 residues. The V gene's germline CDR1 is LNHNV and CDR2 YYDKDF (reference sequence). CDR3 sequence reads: CATSFRTGGLSDTQYF. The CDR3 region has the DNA TGTGCCACCAGCTTTCGGACAGGGGGCTTATCAGATACGCAGTATTTT.

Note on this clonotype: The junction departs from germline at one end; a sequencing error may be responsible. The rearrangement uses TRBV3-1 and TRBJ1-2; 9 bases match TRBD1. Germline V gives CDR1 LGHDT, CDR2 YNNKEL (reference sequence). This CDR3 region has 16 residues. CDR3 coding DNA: TGTGCCAGCAGCAAAGAGGACAGGGGAATTAGCTATGGCTACACCTTC. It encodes CASSKEDRGISYGYTF.

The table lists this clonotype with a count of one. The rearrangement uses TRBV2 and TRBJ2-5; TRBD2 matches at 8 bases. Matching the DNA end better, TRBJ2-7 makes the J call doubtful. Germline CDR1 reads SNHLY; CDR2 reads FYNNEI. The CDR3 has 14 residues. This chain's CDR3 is CASSVDSGGYEQYF. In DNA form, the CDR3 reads TGTGCCAGCAGTGTAGACAGCGGGGGCTACGAGCAGTACTTC.

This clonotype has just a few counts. CDR3 bases: TGCGCCAGCAGCCAAGGGCCGGGAGACTACGAGCAGTACTTC. Translating gives CASSQGPGDYEQYF. The chain is built from TRBV4-1 and TRBJ2-7, with a weak D call TRBD2 (6 bases). V gave up 1 base and J gave up 3 bases, with 10 bases separating them. This CDR3 comprises 14 residues. Looked up from germline, CDR1 is MGHRA and CDR2 is YSYEKL.

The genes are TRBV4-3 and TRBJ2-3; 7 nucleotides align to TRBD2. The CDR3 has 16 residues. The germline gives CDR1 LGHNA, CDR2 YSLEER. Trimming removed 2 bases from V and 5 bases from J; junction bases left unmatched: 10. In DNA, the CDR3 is TGCGCCAGCAGCCAACGCCCTACAGGACTAGGAGATACGCAGTATTTT. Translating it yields CASSQRPTGLGDTQYF.

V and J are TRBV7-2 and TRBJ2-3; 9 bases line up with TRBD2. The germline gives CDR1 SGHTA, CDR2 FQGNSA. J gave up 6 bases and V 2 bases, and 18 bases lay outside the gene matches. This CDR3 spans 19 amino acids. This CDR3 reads CASSLMPLGAGGPKDTQYF. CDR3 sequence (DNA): TGTGCCAGCAGCTTAATGCCCCTCGGGGCGGGAGGGCCGAAGGATACGCAGTATTTT.